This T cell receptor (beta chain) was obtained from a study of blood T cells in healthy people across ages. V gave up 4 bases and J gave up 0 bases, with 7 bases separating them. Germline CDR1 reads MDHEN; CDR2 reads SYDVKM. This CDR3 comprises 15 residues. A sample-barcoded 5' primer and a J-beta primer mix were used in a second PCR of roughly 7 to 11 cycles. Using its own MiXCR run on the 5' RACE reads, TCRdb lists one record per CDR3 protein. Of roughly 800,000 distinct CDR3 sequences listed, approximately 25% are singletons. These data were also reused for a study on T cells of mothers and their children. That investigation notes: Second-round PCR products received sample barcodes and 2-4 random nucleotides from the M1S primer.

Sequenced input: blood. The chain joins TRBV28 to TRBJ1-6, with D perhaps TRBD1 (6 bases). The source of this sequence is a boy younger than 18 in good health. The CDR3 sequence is CASSWGASYNSPLHF. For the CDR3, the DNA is TGTGCCAGCAGTTGGGGGGCCTCCTATAATTCACCCCTCCACTTT.